A selection of T cell receptor beta chains follows, all from one sample in a study of T cells in localized non-small cell lung cancer. The repertoire was sequenced with immunoSEQ multiplex PCR; TCRdb's copy has only in-frame clones and lacks some. The sample carries about 70,000 clones, 65% to 85% recorded once. This sample comprised peripheral blood, obtained before any cancer treatment. The receptors derive from a female donor of 60 years or more with stage I lung adenocarcinoma. CDR3s include the opening cysteine and the closing phenylalanine or tryptophan. D genes are given only for firm matches. The size field is filled for only some rows; it gives once, few, many or a size class.

cdr3_aa: CATSPGQIISGANVLTF
cdr3_nt: TGTGCCACATCACCGGGACAGATCATTTCTGGGGCCAACGTCCTGACTTTC
v_call: TRBV15
clone_size: .
j_call: TRBJ2-6
d_call: TRBD1
cdr3_length: 17

cdr3_aa: CASFDGGYYGYTF
cdr3_nt: TGTGCCAGCTTTGACGGGGGCTACTATGGCTACACCTTC
v_call: TRBV11-2
clone_size: .
j_call: TRBJ1-2
d_call: .
cdr3_length: 13

cdr3_aa: CASSLGTGGYYGYTF
cdr3_nt: TGTGCCAGTAGTCTCGGGACAGGGGGCTACTATGGCTACACCTTC
v_call: TRBV19
clone_size: once
j_call: TRBJ1-2
d_call: TRBD1
cdr3_length: 15

cdr3_aa: CASSLRGQSTDTQYF
cdr3_nt: TGTGCCAGCAGCTTAAGGGGACAGAGCACAGATACGCAGTATTTT
v_call: TRBV11-2
clone_size: .
j_call: TRBJ2-3
d_call: TRBD1
cdr3_length: 15

cdr3_aa: CASSLNEVESGYTF
cdr3_nt: TGTGCCAGCAGTTTAAACGAGGTGGAGTCTGGCTACACCTTC
v_call: TRBV28
clone_size: .
j_call: TRBJ1-2
d_call: .
cdr3_length: 14

cdr3_aa: CASSRLPTSGDTGELFF
cdr3_nt: TGCGCCAGCAGCCGACTACCGACTAGCGGGGACACCGGGGAGCTGTTTTTT
v_call: TRBV5-1
clone_size: .
j_call: TRBJ2-2
d_call: TRBD2
cdr3_length: 17

cdr3_aa: CAGRVGTDTQYF
cdr3_nt: TGTGCCGGTAGAGTGGGAACAGATACGCAGTATTTT
v_call: TRBV19
clone_size: .
j_call: TRBJ2-3
d_call: .
cdr3_length: 12

cdr3_aa: CSGEQGDGYTF
cdr3_nt: TGCAGCGGCGAACAGGGTGATGGCTACACCTTC
v_call: TRBV29-1
clone_size: .
j_call: TRBJ1-2
d_call: .
cdr3_length: 11

cdr3_aa: CASSQGAGGRDGYTF
cdr3_nt: TGCGCCAGCAGCCAGGGGGCAGGGGGCCGGGATGGCTACACCTTC
v_call: TRBV4-1
clone_size: .
j_call: TRBJ1-2
d_call: TRBD1
cdr3_length: 15

cdr3_aa: CASSLEVWNTEAFF
cdr3_nt: TGTGCCAGCAGCTTGGAGGTGTGGAACACTGAAGCTTTCTTT
v_call: TRBV5-4
clone_size: .
j_call: TRBJ1-1
d_call: .
cdr3_length: 14

cdr3_aa: CASSLEGQRNTEAFF
cdr3_nt: TGTGCCAGCAGCCTCGAAGGACAGAGGAACACTGAAGCTTTCTTT
v_call: TRBV9
clone_size: .
j_call: TRBJ1-1
d_call: .
cdr3_length: 15

cdr3_aa: CASQRPGDWYGYTF
cdr3_nt: TGTGCCAGTCAACGTCCAGGGGATTGGTATGGCTACACCTTC
v_call: TRBV19
clone_size: .
j_call: TRBJ1-2
d_call: .
cdr3_length: 14

cdr3_aa: CASSQNSEAGELFF
cdr3_nt: TGCGCCAGCAGCCAAAACAGCGAAGCCGGGGAGCTGTTTTTT
v_call: TRBV4-1
clone_size: .
j_call: TRBJ2-2
d_call: .
cdr3_length: 14

cdr3_aa: CASSSQGSELDNEQFF
cdr3_nt: TGCGCCAGCAGCTCCCAGGGGTCAGAGCTGGACAATGAGCAGTTCTTC
v_call: TRBV5-1
clone_size: .
j_call: TRBJ2-1
d_call: .
cdr3_length: 16

cdr3_aa: CASRGGIGQPQHF
cdr3_nt: TGTGCCAGCCGTGGGGGTATAGGTCAGCCCCAGCATTTT
v_call: TRBV27
clone_size: .
j_call: TRBJ1-5
d_call: .
cdr3_length: 13

cdr3_aa: CASSLDFRTEAFF
cdr3_nt: TGTGCCAGCAGCTTAGATTTCCGGACTGAAGCTTTCTTT
v_call: TRBV7-9
clone_size: medium-sized
j_call: TRBJ1-1
d_call: .
cdr3_length: 13

cdr3_aa: CSVAEGRLAGSYEQYF
cdr3_nt: TGCAGCGTCGCTGAAGGGCGGCTAGCGGGCTCCTACGAGCAGTACTTC
v_call: TRBV29-1
clone_size: .
j_call: TRBJ2-7
d_call: TRBD2
cdr3_length: 16

cdr3_aa: CASSTSAGTPANYGYTF
cdr3_nt: TGTGCCAGCAGCACAAGCGCGGGGACACCGGCTAACTATGGCTACACCTTC
v_call: TRBV7-2
clone_size: .
j_call: TRBJ1-2
d_call: .
cdr3_length: 17

cdr3_aa: CASRPGTGDGYTF
cdr3_nt: TGTGCCAGCAGACCCGGGACAGGGGACGGCTACACCTTC
v_call: TRBV27
clone_size: .
j_call: TRBJ1-2
d_call: TRBD1
cdr3_length: 13

cdr3_aa: CASSVAGSRSEAFF
cdr3_nt: TGTGCCAGCAGCGTAGCGGGCTCTAGGTCTGAAGCTTTCTTT
v_call: TRBV9
clone_size: .
j_call: TRBJ1-1
d_call: .
cdr3_length: 14

cdr3_aa: CASSLVLTAGGQETQYF
cdr3_nt: TGTGCCAGCAGCTTGGTACTCACTGCAGGGGGACAAGAGACCCAGTACTTC
v_call: TRBV5-5
clone_size: .
j_call: TRBJ2-5
d_call: TRBD1
cdr3_length: 17

cdr3_aa: CASSDVGRSTGELFF
cdr3_nt: TGTGCCAGCAGTGATGTTGGGCGCTCCACCGGGGAGCTGTTTTTT
v_call: TRBV2
clone_size: .
j_call: TRBJ2-2
d_call: .
cdr3_length: 15

cdr3_aa: CASRPGTSNYGYTF
cdr3_nt: TGTGCCAGCAGGCCCGGGACCTCTAACTATGGCTACACCTTC
v_call: TRBV2
clone_size: few
j_call: TRBJ1-2
d_call: .
cdr3_length: 14

cdr3_aa: CASSLGTPGVETQYF
cdr3_nt: TGTGCCAGCAGTCTCGGGACCCCAGGGGTGGAGACCCAGTACTTC
v_call: TRBV27
clone_size: .
j_call: TRBJ2-5
d_call: .
cdr3_length: 15

cdr3_aa: CASSYRIGGTEAFF
cdr3_nt: TGTGCCAGCAGTTACCGGATAGGGGGGACTGAAGCTTTCTTT
v_call: TRBV6-5
clone_size: .
j_call: TRBJ1-1
d_call: .
cdr3_length: 14

cdr3_aa: CASSLDPLRGGIGGYTF
cdr3_nt: TGTGCCAGCAGCTTAGACCCATTGAGGGGGGGCATCGGAGGCTACACCTTC
v_call: TRBV7-8
clone_size: .
j_call: TRBJ1-2
d_call: .
cdr3_length: 17

cdr3_aa: CASRFYGTVEAFF
cdr3_nt: TGTGCCAGCAGATTCTATGGGACAGTAGAAGCTTTCTTT
v_call: TRBV27
clone_size: once
j_call: TRBJ1-1
d_call: TRBD1
cdr3_length: 13

cdr3_aa: CASSEVVTSGQETQYF
cdr3_nt: TGTGCCAGCAGTGAAGTGGTGACTAGCGGACAAGAGACCCAGTACTTC
v_call: TRBV2
clone_size: .
j_call: TRBJ2-5
d_call: TRBD2
cdr3_length: 16

cdr3_aa: CASSSDRGINSPLHF
cdr3_nt: TGTGCCAGCAGCTCCGACAGGGGAATTAATTCACCCCTCCACTTT
v_call: TRBV11-2
clone_size: .
j_call: TRBJ1-6
d_call: TRBD1
cdr3_length: 15

cdr3_aa: CASSETAGGHQETQYF
cdr3_nt: TGTGCCAGCAGCGAAACCGCAGGGGGCCACCAAGAGACCCAGTACTTC
v_call: TRBV5-4
clone_size: .
j_call: TRBJ2-5
d_call: TRBD1
cdr3_length: 16

cdr3_aa: CASSLRNTIYF
cdr3_nt: TGTGCCAGCAGTCTCAGAAACACCATATATTTT
v_call: TRBV6-1
clone_size: once
j_call: TRBJ1-3
d_call: .
cdr3_length: 11

cdr3_aa: CASSLAPGTSGGYEQYF
cdr3_nt: TGCGCCAGCAGCTTGGCCCCCGGGACTAGCGGGGGTTACGAGCAGTACTTC
v_call: TRBV5-1
clone_size: once
j_call: TRBJ2-7
d_call: TRBD2
cdr3_length: 17

cdr3_aa: CASSATEGFRTEAFF
cdr3_nt: TGTGCCAGCAGCGCAACCGAGGGGTTTCGAACTGAAGCTTTCTTT
v_call: TRBV21-1
clone_size: .
j_call: TRBJ1-1
d_call: .
cdr3_length: 15

cdr3_aa: CASSFGQGSYSGNTIYF
cdr3_nt: TGTGCCAGCAGCTTTGGACAGGGCTCCTATTCTGGAAACACCATATATTTT
v_call: TRBV9
clone_size: .
j_call: TRBJ1-3
d_call: TRBD1
cdr3_length: 17

cdr3_aa: CASTPGGRNQPQHF
cdr3_nt: TGTGCCAGCACCCCCGGGGGCCGCAATCAGCCCCAGCATTTT
v_call: TRBV28
clone_size: .
j_call: TRBJ1-5
d_call: .
cdr3_length: 14

cdr3_aa: CSVSGSGGTYNEQFF
cdr3_nt: TGCAGCGTTTCTGGGTCGGGGGGGACCTACAATGAGCAGTTCTTC
v_call: TRBV29-1
clone_size: .
j_call: TRBJ2-1
d_call: TRBD2
cdr3_length: 15

cdr3_aa: CASRLAGANYDEQFF
cdr3_nt: TGTGCCAGCAGATTAGCGGGGGCGAATTACGATGAGCAGTTCTTC
v_call: TRBV2
clone_size: few
j_call: TRBJ2-1
d_call: TRBD2
cdr3_length: 15

cdr3_aa: CASSLPQHETQYF
cdr3_nt: TGTGCCAGCAGCCTCCCCCAGCACGAGACCCAGTACTTC
v_call: TRBV7-9
clone_size: .
j_call: TRBJ2-5
d_call: .
cdr3_length: 13